These 4 T cell receptor beta chains were all obtained from the same sample, sequenced in a study of read filtering for tumor transcriptome and immune sequencing. Molecular barcoded adaptors covering alpha/delta and beta/gamma chains were used on roughly 400 ng RNA. MiXCR, run by TCRdb on the reads, gives a single entry per CDR3 protein. The profile shows nearly 60,000 distinct CDR3 sequences, roughly an eighth of them singletons. The sample taken for sequencing was a population of CD138-negative cells sorted from bone marrow. The receptors derive from a donor at least 40 years old with multiple myeloma.

Points on this clonotype: Being one base from a much bigger clone, this may be a read error. No conserved phenylalanine or tryptophan ends this CDR3, so it is likely a read error. The chain links TRBV20-1 to TRBJ1-1; possibly TRBD1 for D (5 bases). V was cut by 2 bases and J by 0 bases, with 7 bases left in between. Germline CDR1 reads DFQATT; CDR2 reads SNEGSKA (reference sequence). The CDR3 length is 13 residues. CDR3 nucleotide sequence: TGCAGTGCTAGAAGGGGAATGAACACTGAAGCTTTCTCT. It translates to CSARRGMNTEAFS.

The table lists this clonotype with a few counts. The V gene is TRBV4-1, the J gene TRBJ2-3; D is possibly TRBD2 (7 bases). V dropped 0 bases and J dropped 7 bases, with 17 bases sitting between them. The CDR3 runs to 16 residues. Germline V gene lookup returns CDR1 MGHRA and CDR2 YSYEKL. CDR3 DNA sequence: TGCGCCAGCAGCCAAGAGAGTGGGGGGGCCTCAAATACGCAGTATTTT. It codes for CASSQESGGASNTQYF.

This clonotype was detected ten times or more. The rearrangement uses TRBV5-1 and TRBJ2-2; D ambiguous. Trimming took 0 bases from V and 7 from J, leaving 7 bases between them. The CDR3 is made up of 13 amino acids. Germline-derived CDR1 and CDR2 are SGHRS and YFSETQ. CDR3 in DNA: TGCGCCAGCAGCTTGGCGCTCAGCGGGGAGCTGTTTTTT. Its protein product is CASSLALSGELFF. The full variable domain, with the rest looked up from reference TRBV5-1 and TRBJ2-2, is KAGVTQTPRYLIKTRGQQVTLSCSPISGHRSVSWYQQTPGQGLQFLFEYFSETQRNKGNFPGRFSGRQFSNSRSEMNVSTLELGDSALYLCASSLALSGELFFGEGSRLTVL.

In its sample, this clonotype was seen many times. The chain couples TRBV20-1 to TRBJ2-1, with 7 bases lining up with TRBD1. The CDR3 has 15 residues. Germline CDR1 reads DFQATT; CDR2 reads SNEGSKA (reference sequence). V lost 1 base to trimming and J lost 7 bases; unmatched junction nucleotides: 10. CDR3 loop: CSARVLQGVRNEQFF. In DNA form, the CDR3 reads TGCAGTGCTAGAGTTTTGCAGGGGGTCAGGAATGAGCAGTTCTTC.